These 6 T cell receptor beta chains share one sample of origin, sequenced in a study of Ad26.COV2.S vaccination and SARS-CoV-2 variants. Repertoires were generated with immunoSEQ multiplex PCR, while TCRdb's copy carries only in-frame clones and drops some. The sample contains about half a million clones, around 89% of which appear only once. Treatment meaning: roughly 20 received Ad26.COV2.S at low or high dose, single or two shots; several received placebo; per-sample allocation not given. The study sampled participants on day 63 after the first vaccine or placebo injection. Sample: peripheral blood, taken in a trial of Ad26.COV2.S vaccine versus placebo. The source of these receptors is a person aged 18-60 years who received the Ad26.COV2.S COVID-19 vaccine or a placebo.

The chain recombines TRBV2 with TRBJ1-1; 9 nucleotides agree with TRBD1. The CDR3 sequence is 15 residues long. V dropped 7 bases and J dropped 2; count of bases not matched to a gene: 8. Germline V gives CDR1 SNHLY, CDR2 FYNNEI. This chain's CDR3 is CASNLQGAGNTEAFF. CDR3 bases: TGTGCCAGCAATCTACAGGGGGCTGGTAACACTGAAGCTTTCTTT.

V and J are TRBV7-9 and TRBJ1-1; a weak D match, TRBD1 (5 bases). CDR3 length: 11 amino acids. V was trimmed by 4 bases and J by 6 bases, leaving 6 bases between them. CDR1 and CDR2 from the germline V gene are SEHNR and FQNEAQ (reference sequence). CDR3 nucleotide sequence: TGTGCCAGCAGCTCACAGGCTGAAGCTTTCTTT. This gives the protein CASSSQAEAFF.

The chain carries TRBV6-2 or TRBV6-3 and TRBJ1-6; no reliable D call. From germline, CDR1 is MNHEY and CDR2 SVGEGT. The CDR3 length is 20 residues. Trimming stripped 4 bases from V and 9 bases from J, with 31 bases between. The CDR3 region has the DNA TGTGCCAGCAGTTGCGTCCAGGTTTTTTGGCATGGGTATGCGAGTTCACCCCTCCACTTT. Amino acid sequence: CASSCVQVFWHGYASSPLHF.

About this clone: Compared with germline, one end of the junction differs, possibly owing to a read error. The chain couples TRBV7-7 to TRBJ1-2; 8 nucleotides agree with TRBD1. Germline V lookup: CDR1 SSHAT, CDR2 FNYEAQ (reference sequence). The CDR3 consists of 16 residues. The CDR3, as DNA: TGTGCTAGCAGCTTAGGCAGGGGGCGATTCCCCGTTGGCTACACCTTC. Its protein is CASSLGRGRFPVGYTF. The whole variable domain, remainder taken from reference TRBV7-7 and TRBJ1-2, is GAGVSQSPRYKVTKRGQDVTLRCDPISSHATLYWYQQALGQGPEFLTYFNYEAQPDKSGLPSDRFSAERPEGSISTLTIQRTEQRDSAMYRCASSLGRGRFPVGYTFGSGTRLTVV.

This clone was picked up a small number of times. The CDR3 region has the DNA TGTGCCAGCAGTTTTTTGGGGACGGACAGCAATCAGCCCCAGCATTTT. As protein: CASSFLGTDSNQPQHF. The chain uses TRBV27 and TRBJ1-5; the D gene is possibly TRBD1 (5 bases). The length of the CDR3 is 16 residues. Trimming took 3 bases from V and 1 from J, leaving 13 bases between them. Germline V CDR1 and CDR2: MNHEY, SMNVEV (reference sequence).

The chain links TRBV28 to TRBJ1-1; D unresolved. Germline assignment: CDR1 MDHEN and CDR2 SYDVKM. Trimming removed 2 bases from V and 1 base from J, with 8 bases in between. This CDR3 has 14 residues. As DNA, the CDR3 is TGTGCCAGCAGTTTAAAGGGATGGAACACTGAAGCTTTCTTT. Protein: CASSLKGWNTEAFF.